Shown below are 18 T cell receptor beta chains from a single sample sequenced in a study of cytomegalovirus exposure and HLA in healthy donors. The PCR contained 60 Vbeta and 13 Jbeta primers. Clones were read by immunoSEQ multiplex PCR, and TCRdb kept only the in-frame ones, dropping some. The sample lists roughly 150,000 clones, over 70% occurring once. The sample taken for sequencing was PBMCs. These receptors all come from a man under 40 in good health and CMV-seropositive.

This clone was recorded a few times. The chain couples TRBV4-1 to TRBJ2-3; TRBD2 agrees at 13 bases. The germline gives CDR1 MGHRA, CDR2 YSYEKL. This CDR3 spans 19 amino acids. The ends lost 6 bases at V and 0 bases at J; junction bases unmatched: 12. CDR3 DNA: TGCGCCAGCAGACGGGGCTTACTAGCGGGAGGGCCAAGCACAGATACGCAGTATTTT. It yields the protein CASRRGLLAGGPSTDTQYF.

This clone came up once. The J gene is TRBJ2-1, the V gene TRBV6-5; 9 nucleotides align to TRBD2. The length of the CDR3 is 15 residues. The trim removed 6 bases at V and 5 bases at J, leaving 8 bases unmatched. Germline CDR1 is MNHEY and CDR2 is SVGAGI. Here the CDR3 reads CASSLLAGSHNEQFF. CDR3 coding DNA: TGTGCCAGCAGCCTTCTAGCGGGGTCGCACAATGAGCAGTTCTTC.

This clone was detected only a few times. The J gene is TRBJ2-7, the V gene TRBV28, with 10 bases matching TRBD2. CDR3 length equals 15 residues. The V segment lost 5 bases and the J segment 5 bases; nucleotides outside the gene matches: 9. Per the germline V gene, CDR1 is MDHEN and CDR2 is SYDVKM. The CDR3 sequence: CASSPSGRAFDEQYF. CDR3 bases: TGTGCCAGCAGTCCGAGCGGGAGGGCCTTCGACGAGCAGTACTTC.

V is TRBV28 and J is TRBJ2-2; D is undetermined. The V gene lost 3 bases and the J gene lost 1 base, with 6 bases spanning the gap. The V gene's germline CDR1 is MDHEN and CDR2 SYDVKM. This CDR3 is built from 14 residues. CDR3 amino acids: CASSFLGNTGELFF. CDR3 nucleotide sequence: TGTGCCAGCAGTTTTCTAGGGAACACCGGGGAGCTGTTTTTT.

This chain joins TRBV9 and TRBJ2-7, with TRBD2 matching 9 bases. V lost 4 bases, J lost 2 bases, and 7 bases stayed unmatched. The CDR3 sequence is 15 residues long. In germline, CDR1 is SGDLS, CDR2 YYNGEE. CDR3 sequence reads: CASSPLAGVPYEQYF. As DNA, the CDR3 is TGTGCCAGCAGCCCGTTAGCGGGAGTGCCCTACGAGCAGTACTTC.

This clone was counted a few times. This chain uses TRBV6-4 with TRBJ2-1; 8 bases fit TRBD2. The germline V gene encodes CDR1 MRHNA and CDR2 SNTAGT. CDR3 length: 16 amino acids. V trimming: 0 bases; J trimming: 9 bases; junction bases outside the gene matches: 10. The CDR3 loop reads CASSDSETSERGEQFF. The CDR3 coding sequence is TGTGCCAGCAGTGACTCGGAGACTAGCGAGCGGGGTGAGCAGTTCTTC.

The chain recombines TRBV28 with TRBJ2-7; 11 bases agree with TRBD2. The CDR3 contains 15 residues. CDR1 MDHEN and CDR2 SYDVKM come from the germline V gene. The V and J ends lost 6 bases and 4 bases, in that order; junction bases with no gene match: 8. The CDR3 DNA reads TGTGCCAGCAGCCGACCGGGACTAGCGGAGTACGAGCAGTACTTC. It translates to CASSRPGLAEYEQYF.

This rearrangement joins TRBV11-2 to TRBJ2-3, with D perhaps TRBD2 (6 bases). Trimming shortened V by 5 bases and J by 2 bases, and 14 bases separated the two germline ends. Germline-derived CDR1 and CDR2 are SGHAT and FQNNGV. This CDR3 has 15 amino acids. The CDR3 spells CASSTGTAYTDTQYF. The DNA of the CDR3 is TGTGCCAGCAGCACTGGGACTGCTTACACAGATACGCAGTATTTT. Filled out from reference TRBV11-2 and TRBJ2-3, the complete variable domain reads EAGVAQSPRYKIIEKRQSVAFWCNPISGHATLYWYQQILGQGPKLLIQFQNNGVVDDSQLPKDRFSAERLKGVDSTLKIQPAKLEDSAVYLCASSTGTAYTDTQYFGPGTRLTVL.

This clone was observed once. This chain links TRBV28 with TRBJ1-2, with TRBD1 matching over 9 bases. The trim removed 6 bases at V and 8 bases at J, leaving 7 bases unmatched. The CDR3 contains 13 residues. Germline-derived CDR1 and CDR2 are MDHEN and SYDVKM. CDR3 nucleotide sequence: TGTGCCAGCAGGGGGACAGGGCTAGGGGGCTACACCTTC. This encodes CASRGTGLGGYTF.

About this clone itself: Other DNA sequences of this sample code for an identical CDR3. CDR3 sequence: CASSLFTDTQYF. The CDR3 DNA reads as TGTGCCAGCAGCCTATTCACAGATACGCAGTATTTT. The chain recombines TRBV7-9 with TRBJ2-3; D is unclear. V lost 5 bases and J 2 bases, leaving 5 bases between the germline ends. CDR1 and CDR2 (germline): SEHNR, FQNEAQ (reference sequence). CDR3 length: 12 residues.

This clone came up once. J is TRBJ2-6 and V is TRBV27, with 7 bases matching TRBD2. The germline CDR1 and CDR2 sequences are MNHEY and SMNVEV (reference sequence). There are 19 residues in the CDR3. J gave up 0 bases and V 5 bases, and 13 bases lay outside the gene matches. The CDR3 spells CASSILTGGKSSGANVLTF. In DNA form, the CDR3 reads TGTGCCAGCAGTATCCTGACGGGGGGTAAGAGCTCTGGGGCCAACGTCCTGACTTTC.

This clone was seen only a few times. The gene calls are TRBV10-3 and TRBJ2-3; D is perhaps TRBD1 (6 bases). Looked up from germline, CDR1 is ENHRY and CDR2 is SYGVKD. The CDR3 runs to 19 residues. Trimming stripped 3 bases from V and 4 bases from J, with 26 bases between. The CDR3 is CAISDISWTASLVADTQYF. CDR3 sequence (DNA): TGTGCCATCAGTGACATCTCGTGGACAGCCTCCTTAGTGGCAGATACGCAGTATTTT.

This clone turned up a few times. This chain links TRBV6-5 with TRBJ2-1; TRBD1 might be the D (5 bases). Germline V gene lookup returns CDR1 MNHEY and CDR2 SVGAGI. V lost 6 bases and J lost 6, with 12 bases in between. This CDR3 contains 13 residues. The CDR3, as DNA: TGTGCCAGCAGGACGATCGACAGCAATGAGCAGTTCTTC. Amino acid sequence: CASRTIDSNEQFF.

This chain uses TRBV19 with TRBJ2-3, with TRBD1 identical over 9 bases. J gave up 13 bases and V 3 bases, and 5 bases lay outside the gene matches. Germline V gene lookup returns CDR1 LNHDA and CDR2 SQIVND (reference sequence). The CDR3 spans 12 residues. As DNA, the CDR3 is TGTGCCAGTAGTATCGGGGACAGGGTTAAGTATTTT. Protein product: CASSIGDRVKYF.

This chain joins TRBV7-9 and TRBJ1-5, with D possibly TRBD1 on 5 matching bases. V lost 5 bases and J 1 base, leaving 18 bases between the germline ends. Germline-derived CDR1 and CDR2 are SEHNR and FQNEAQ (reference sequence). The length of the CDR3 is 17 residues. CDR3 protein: CASSTNTQGLSNQPQHF. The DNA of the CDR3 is TGTGCCAGCAGCACTAATACCCAGGGATTAAGCAATCAGCCCCAGCATTTT.

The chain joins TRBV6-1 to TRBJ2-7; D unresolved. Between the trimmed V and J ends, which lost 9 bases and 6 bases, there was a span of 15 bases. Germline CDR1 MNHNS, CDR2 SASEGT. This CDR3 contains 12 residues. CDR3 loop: CASSLEVAEQYF. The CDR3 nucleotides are TGTGCCAGTTCCTTAGAAGTCGCCGAGCAGTACTTC.

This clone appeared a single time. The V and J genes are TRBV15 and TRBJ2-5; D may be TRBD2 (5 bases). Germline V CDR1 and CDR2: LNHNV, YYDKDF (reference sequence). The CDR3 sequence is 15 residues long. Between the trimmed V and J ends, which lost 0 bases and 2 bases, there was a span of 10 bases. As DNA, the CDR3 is TGTGCCACCAGCAGAGAGGCCAGACTACAAGAGACCCAGTACTTC. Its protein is CATSREARLQETQYF.

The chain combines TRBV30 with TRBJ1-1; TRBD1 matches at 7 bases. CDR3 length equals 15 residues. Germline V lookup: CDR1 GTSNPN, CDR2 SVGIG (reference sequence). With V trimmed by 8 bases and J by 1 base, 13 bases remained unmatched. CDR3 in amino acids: CAGTSRQGENTEAFF. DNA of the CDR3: TGTGCCGGGACAAGCCGACAGGGCGAGAACACTGAAGCTTTCTTT. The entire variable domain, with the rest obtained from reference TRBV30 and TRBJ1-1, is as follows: SQTIHQWPATLVQPVGSPLSLECTVEGTSNPNLYWYRQAAGRGLQLLFYSVGIGQISSEVPQNLSASRPQDRQFILSSKKLLLSDSGFYLCAGTSRQGENTEAFFGQGTRLTVV.